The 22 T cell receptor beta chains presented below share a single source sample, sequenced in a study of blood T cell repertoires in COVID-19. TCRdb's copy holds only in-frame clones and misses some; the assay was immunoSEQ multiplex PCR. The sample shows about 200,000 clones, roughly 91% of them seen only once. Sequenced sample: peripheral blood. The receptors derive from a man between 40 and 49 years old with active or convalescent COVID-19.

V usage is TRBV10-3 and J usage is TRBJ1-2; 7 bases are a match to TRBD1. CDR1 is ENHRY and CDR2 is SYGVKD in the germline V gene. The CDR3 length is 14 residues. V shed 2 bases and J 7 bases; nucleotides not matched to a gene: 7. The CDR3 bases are TGTGCCATCAGTGAGGGACAGGCACTGGGTGGCTACACCTTC. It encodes CAISEGQALGGYTF.

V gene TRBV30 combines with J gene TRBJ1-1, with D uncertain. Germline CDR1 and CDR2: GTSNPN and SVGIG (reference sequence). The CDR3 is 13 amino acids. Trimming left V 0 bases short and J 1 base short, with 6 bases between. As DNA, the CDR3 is TGTGCCTGGAGTGTAGACAAGAACACTGAAGCTTTCTTT. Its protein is CAWSVDKNTEAFF. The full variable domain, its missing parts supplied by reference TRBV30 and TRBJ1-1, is SQTIHQWPATLVQPVGSPLSLECTVEGTSNPNLYWYRQAAGRGLQLLFYSVGIGQISSEVPQNLSASRPQDRQFILSSKKLLLSDSGFYLCAWSVDKNTEAFFGQGTRLTVV.

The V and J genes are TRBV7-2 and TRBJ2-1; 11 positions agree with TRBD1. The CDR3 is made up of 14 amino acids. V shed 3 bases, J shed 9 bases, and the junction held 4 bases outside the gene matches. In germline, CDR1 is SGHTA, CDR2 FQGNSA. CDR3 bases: TGTGCCAGCAGCTTTCGGACAGGGGGCAGTGAGCAGTTCTTC. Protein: CASSFRTGGSEQFF.

CDR3 sequence: CASSSAGGGGETQYF. The CDR3 DNA is TGTGCCAGCAGCTCAGCGGGGGGCGGCGGGGAGACCCAGTACTTC. The V and J genes are TRBV5-4 and TRBJ2-5, with 9 bases fitting TRBD2. Per germline, CDR1 SGHNT and CDR2 YYREEE (reference sequence). Trimming at V came to 3 bases and at J to 5 bases, leaving 8 bases not matched to a gene. The CDR3 length is 15 residues.

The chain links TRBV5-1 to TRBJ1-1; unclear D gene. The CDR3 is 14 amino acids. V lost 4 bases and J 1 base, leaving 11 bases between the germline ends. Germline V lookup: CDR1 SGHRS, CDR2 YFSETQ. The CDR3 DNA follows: TGCGCCAGCAGCCCATCAAGACAGAACACTGAAGCTTTCTTT. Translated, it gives CASSPSRQNTEAFF.

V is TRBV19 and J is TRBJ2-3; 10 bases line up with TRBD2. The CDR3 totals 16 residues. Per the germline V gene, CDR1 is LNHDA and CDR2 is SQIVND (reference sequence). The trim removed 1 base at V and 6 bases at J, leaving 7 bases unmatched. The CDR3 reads CASSIGTSGGGDTQYF. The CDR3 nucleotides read TGTGCCAGTAGTATAGGGACTAGCGGCGGTGGGGATACGCAGTATTTT.

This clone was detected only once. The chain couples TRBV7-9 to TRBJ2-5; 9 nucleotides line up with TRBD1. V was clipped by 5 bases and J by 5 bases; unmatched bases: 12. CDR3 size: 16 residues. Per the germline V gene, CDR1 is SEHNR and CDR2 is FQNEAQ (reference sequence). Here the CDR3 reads CASSLNRGRFGETQYF. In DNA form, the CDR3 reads TGTGCCAGCAGCCTCAACAGGGGGCGTTTTGGGGAGACCCAGTACTTC.

The CDR3 coding sequence is TGCGCCAGCAGCTACACACCAGGGGGGTTAATCTCCCTCGAGCAGTACTTC. The encoded protein is CASSYTPGGLISLEQYF. The chain uses TRBV5-1 and TRBJ2-7; D might be TRBD1 (7 bases). V dropped 3 bases and J dropped 6 bases, with 25 bases sitting between them. This CDR3 contains 17 residues. Germline CDR1 SGHRS, CDR2 YFSETQ.

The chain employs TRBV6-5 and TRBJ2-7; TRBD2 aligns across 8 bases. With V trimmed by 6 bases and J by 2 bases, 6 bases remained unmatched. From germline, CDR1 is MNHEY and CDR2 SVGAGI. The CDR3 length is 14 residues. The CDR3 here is CASRPFSGTYEQYF. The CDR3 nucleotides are TGTGCCAGCAGACCTTTTAGCGGGACCTACGAGCAGTACTTC.

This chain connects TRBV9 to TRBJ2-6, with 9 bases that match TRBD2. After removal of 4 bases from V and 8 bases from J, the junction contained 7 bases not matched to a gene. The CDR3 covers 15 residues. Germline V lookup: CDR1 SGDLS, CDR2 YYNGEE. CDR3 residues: CASSRGGDATNVLTF. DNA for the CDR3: TGTGCCAGCAGCCGCGGGGGGGATGCGACCAACGTCCTGACTTTC.

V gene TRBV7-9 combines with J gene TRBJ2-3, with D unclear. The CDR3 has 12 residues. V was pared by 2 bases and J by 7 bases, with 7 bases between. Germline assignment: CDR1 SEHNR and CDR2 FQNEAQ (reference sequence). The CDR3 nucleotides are TGTGCCAGCAGCTTATCCCCCAATACGCAGTATTTT. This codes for CASSLSPNTQYF.

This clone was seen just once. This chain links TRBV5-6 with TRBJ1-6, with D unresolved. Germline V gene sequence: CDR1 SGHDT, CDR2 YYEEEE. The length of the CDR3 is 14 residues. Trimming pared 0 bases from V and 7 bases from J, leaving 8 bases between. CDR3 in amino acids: CASSLDRKNSPLHF. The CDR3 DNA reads TGTGCCAGCAGCTTGGACAGAAAGAATTCACCCCTCCACTTT.

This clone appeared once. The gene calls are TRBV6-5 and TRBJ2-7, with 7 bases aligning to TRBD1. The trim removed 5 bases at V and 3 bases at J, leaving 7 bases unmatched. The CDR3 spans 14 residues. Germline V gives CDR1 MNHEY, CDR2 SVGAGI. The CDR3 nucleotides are TGTGCCAGCAGTACTTTGACAGGGCGCTACGAGCAGTACTTC. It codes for CASSTLTGRYEQYF.

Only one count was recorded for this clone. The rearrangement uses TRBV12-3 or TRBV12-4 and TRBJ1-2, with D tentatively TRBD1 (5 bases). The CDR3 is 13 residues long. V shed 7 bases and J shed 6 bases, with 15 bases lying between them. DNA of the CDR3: TGTGCCAGCACCAATAGGGGCATTAATGGCTACACCTTC. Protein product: CASTNRGINGYTF.

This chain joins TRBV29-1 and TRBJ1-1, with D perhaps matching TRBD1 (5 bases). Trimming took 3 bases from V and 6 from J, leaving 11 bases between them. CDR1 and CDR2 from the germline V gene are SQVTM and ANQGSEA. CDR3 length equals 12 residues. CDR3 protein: CSVDWGPAEAFF. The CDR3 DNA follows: TGCAGCGTTGATTGGGGCCCGGCTGAAGCTTTCTTT. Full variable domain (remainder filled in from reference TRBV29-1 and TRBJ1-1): SAVISQKPSRDICQRGTSLTIQCQVDSQVTMMFWYRQQPGQSLTLIATANQGSEATYESGFVIDKFPISRPNLTFSTLTVSNMSPEDSSIYLCSVDWGPAEAFFGQGTRLTVV.

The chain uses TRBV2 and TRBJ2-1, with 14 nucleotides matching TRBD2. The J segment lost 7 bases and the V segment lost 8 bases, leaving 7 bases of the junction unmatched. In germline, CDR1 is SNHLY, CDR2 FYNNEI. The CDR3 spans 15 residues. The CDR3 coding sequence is TGTGCCAGCCAAGGGACTAGCGGGAGAGGGAATGAGCAGTTCTTC. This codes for CASQGTSGRGNEQFF.

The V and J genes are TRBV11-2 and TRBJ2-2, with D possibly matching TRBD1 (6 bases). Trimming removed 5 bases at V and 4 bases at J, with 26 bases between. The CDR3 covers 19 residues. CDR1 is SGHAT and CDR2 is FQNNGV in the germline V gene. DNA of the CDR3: TGTGCCAGCAGCCCCAGGAACAAACAGGGAGTAAATGGCACCGGGGAGCTGTTTTTT. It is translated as CASSPRNKQGVNGTGELFF. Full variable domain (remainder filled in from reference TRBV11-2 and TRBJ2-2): EAGVAQSPRYKIIEKRQSVAFWCNPISGHATLYWYQQILGQGPKLLIQFQNNGVVDDSQLPKDRFSAERLKGVDSTLKIQPAKLEDSAVYLCASSPRNKQGVNGTGELFFGEGSRLTVL.

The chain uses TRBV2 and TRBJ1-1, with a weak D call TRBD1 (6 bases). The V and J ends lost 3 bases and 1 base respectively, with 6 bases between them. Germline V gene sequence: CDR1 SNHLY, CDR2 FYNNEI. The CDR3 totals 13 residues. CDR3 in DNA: TGTGCCAGCAGTGAGACAGGGAACACTGAAGCTTTCTTT. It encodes CASSETGNTEAFF.

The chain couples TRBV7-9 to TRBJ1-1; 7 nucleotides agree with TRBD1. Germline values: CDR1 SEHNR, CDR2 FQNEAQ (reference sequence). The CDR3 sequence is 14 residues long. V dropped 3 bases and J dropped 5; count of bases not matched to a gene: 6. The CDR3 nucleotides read TGTGCCAGCAGCTTCGAGGGGGCCCTGACTGAAGCTTTCTTT. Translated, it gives CASSFEGALTEAFF.

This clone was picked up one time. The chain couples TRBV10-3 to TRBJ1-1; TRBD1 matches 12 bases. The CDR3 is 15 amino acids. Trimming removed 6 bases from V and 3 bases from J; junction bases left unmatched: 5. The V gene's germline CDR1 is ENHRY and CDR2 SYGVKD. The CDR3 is CAIRDRDRGHTEAFF. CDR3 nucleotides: TGTGCCATCAGGGACCGGGACAGGGGGCACACTGAAGCTTTCTTT.

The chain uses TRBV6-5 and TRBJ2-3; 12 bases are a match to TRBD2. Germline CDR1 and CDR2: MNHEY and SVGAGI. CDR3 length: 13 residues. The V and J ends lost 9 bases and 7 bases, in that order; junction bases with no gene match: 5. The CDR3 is CASLAGGPNTQYF. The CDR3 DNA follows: TGTGCCAGTCTAGCGGGGGGGCCTAATACGCAGTATTTT.

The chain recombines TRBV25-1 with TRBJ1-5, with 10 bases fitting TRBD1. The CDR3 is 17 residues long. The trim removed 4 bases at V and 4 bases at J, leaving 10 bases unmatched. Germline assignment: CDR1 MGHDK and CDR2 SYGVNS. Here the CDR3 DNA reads TGTGCCAGCAGTGGCGGACTAGGACAGGGGGGTAATCAGCCCCAGCATTTT. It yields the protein CASSGGLGQGGNQPQHF.